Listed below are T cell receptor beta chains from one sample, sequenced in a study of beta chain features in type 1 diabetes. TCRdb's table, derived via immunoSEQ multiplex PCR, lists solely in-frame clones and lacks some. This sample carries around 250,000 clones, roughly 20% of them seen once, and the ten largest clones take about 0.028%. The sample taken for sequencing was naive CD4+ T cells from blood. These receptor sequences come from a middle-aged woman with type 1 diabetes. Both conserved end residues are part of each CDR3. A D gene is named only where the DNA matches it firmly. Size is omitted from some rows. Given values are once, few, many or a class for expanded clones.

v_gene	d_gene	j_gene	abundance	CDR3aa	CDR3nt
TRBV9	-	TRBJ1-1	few	CASSPYSLGTEAFF	TGTGCCAGCAGTCCTTACTCCCTCGGCACTGAAGCTTTCTTT
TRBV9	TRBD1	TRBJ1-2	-	CASSADRGGYTF	TGTGCCAGCAGCGCCGACAGGGGAGGCTACACCTTC
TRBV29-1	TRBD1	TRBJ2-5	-	CSVLTGLQETQYF	TGCAGCGTCTTGACAGGGCTCCAAGAGACCCAGTACTTC
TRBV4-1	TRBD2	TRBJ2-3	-	CASSLLGLGPDTQYF	TGCGCCAGCAGCCTCCTCGGACTAGGACCAGATACGCAGTATTTT
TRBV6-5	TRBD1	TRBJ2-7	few	CASSRDRVYEQYF	TGTGCCAGCAGCCGGGACAGGGTCTACGAGCAGTACTTC
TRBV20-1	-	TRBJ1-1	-	CSAPPSAEAFF	TGCAGTGCTCCCCCTTCGGCTGAAGCTTTCTTT
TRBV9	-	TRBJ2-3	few	CASSVVSGADTQYF	TGTGCCAGCAGCGTAGTGTCGGGGGCAGATACGCAGTATTTT
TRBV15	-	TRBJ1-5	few	CATSRDRPEWVGEGQPQHF	TGTGCCACCAGCAGAGATCGCCCCGAATGGGTCGGGGAAGGTCAGCCCCAGCATTTT
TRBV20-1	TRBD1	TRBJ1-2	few	CSAGQGYGYTF	TGCAGTGCGGGACAGGGCTATGGCTACACCTTC
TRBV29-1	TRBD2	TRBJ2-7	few	CSVVSGAPYEQYF	TGCAGCGTGGTTAGCGGGGCTCCCTACGAGCAGTACTTC
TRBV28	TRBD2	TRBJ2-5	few	CASSSPGLAVETQYF	TGTGCCAGCAGTTCACCGGGACTAGCTGTAGAGACCCAGTACTTC
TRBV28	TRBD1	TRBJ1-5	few	CASSPDRANQPQHF	TGTGCCAGCAGTCCCGACAGGGCCAATCAGCCCCAGCATTTT
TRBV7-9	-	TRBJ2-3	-	CASRTSGADTQYF	TGTGCCAGCAGAACGTCGGGAGCAGATACGCAGTATTTT
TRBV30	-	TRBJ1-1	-	CAWSPPWTLTSEAFF	TGTGCCTGGAGTCCCCCCTGGACACTTACCTCTGAAGCTTTCTTT
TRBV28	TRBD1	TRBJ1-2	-	CASSPGQTDGYTF	TGTGCCAGCAGTCCGGGACAGACGGATGGCTACACCTTC
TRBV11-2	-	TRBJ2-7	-	CASRGGGYEQYF	TGTGCCAGCAGGGGAGGAGGCTACGAGCAGTACTTC
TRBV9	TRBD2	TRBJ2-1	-	CASSVNPSQAPGLAGSYNEQFF	TGTGCCAGCAGCGTAAACCCCTCTCAGGCGCCCGGACTAGCGGGCTCCTACAATGAGCAGTTCTTC